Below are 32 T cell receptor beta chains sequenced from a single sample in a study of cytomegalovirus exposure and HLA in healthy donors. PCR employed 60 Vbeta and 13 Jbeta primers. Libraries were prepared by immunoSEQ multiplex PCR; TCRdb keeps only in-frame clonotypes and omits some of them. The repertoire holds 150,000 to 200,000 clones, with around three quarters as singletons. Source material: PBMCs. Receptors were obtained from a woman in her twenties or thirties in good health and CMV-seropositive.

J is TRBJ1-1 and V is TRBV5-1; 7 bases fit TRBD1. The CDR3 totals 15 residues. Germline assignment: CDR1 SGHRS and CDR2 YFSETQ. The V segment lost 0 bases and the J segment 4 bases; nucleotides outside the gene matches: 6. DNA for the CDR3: TGCGCCAGCAGCTTGGGGGGAACAGGGGTCACTGAAGCTTTCTTT. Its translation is CASSLGGTGVTEAFF.

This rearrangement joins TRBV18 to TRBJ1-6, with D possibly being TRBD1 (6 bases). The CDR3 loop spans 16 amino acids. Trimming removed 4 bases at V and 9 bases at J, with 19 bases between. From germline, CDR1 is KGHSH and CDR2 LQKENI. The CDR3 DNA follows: TGTGCCAGCTCACAATCAGGGGTAGCTAATAGTTCACCCCTCCACTTT. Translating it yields CASSQSGVANSSPLHF. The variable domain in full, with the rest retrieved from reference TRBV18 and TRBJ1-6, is NAGVMQNPRHLVRRRGQEARLRCSPMKGHSHVYWYRQLPEEGLKFMVYLQKENIIDESGMPKERFSAEFPKEGPSILRIQQVVRGDSAAYFCASSQSGVANSSPLHFGNGTRLTVT.

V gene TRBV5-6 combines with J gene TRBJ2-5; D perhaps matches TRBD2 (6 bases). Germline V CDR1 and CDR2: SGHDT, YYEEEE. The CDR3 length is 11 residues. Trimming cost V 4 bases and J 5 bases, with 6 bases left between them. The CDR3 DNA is TGTGCCAGCAGCCGGGGGGAGACCCAGTACTTC. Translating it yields CASSRGETQYF.

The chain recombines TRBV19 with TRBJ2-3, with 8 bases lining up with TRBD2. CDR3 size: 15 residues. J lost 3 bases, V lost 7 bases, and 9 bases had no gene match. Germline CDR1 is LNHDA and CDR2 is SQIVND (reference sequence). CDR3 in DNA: TGTGCCAGTACCAAAACGGGAGGGGCGACAGATACGCAGTATTTT. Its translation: CASTKTGGATDTQYF. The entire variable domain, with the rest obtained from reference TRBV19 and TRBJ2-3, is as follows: DGGITQSPKYLFRKEGQNVTLSCEQNLNHDAMYWYRQDPGQGLRLIYYSQIVNDFQKGDIAEGYSVSREKKESFPLTVTSAQKNPTAFYLCASTKTGGATDTQYFGPGTRLTVL.

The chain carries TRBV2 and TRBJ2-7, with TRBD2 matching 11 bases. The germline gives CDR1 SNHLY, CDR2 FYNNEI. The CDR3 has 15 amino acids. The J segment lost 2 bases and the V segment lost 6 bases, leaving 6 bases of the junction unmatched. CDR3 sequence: CASRLASGGTYEQYF. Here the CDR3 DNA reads TGTGCCAGCAGGCTCGCTAGCGGGGGGACCTACGAGCAGTACTTC.

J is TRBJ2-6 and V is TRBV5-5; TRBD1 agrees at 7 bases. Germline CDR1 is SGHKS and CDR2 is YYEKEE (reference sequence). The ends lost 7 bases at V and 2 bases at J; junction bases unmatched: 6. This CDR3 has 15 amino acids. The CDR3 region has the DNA TGTGCCAGCGGGGGACAGCGAGCTGGGGCCAACGTCCTGACTTTC. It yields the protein CASGGQRAGANVLTF.

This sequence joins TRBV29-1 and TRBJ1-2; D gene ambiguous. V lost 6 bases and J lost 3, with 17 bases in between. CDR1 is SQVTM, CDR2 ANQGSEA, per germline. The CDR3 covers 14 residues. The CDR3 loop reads CSVAPLYRDYGYTF. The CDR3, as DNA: TGCAGCGTAGCCCCATTATATAGAGACTATGGCTACACCTTC.

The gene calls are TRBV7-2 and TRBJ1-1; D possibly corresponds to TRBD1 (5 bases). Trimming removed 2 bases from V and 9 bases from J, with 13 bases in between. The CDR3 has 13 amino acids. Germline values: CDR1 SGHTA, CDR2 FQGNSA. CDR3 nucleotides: TGTGCCAGCAGCTTATGGGCAGGGCCTCAAGCTTTCTTT. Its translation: CASSLWAGPQAFF. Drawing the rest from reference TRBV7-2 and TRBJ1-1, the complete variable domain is GAGVSQSPSNKVTEKGKDVELRCDPISGHTALYWYRQSLGQGLEFLIYFQGNSAPDKSGLPSDRFSAERTGGSVSTLTIQRTQQEDSAVYLCASSLWAGPQAFFGQGTRLTVV.

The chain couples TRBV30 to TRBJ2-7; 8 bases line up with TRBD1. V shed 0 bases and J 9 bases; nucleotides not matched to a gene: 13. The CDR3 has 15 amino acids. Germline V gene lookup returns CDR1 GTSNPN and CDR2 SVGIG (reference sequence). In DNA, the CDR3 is TGTGCCTGGAGTGTACCGGCAGGGGGCGCCGGGGGGCAGTACTTC. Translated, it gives CAWSVPAGGAGGQYF.

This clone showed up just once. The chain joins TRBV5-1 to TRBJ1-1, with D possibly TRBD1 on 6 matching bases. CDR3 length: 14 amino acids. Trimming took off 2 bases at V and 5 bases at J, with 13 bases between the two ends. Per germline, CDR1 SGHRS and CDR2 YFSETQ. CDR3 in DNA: TGCGCCAGCAGCTTAACCGGGACATTGACTGAAGCTTTCTTT. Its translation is CASSLTGTLTEAFF.

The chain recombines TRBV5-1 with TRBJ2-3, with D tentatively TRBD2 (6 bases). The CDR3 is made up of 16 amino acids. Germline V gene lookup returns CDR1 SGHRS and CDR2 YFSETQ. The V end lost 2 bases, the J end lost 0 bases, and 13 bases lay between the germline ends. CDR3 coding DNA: TGCGCCAGCAGCTTATCTTTAGCGGTTAGCACAGATACGCAGTATTTT. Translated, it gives CASSLSLAVSTDTQYF.

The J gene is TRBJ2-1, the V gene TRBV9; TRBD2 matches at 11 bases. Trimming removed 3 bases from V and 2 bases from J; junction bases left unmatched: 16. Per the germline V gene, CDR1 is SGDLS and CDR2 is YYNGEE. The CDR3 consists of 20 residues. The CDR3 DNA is TGTGCCAGCAGCGCACTGGGACTAGCGGATCCCGTGAGTCCCTACAATGAGCAGTTCTTC. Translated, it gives CASSALGLADPVSPYNEQFF.

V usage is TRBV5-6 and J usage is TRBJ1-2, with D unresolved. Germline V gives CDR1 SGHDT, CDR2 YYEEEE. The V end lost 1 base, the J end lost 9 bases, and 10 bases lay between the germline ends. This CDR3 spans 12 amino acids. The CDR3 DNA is TGTGCCAGCAGCTTGCCAGGCCTCCGCTACACCTTC. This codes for CASSLPGLRYTF.

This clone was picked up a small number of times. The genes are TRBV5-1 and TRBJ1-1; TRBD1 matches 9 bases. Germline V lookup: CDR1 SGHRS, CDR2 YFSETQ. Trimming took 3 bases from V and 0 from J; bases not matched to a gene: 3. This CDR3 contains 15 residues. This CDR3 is CASSSGTGMNTEAFF. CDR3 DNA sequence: TGCGCCAGCAGCTCAGGGACAGGGATGAACACTGAAGCTTTCTTT.

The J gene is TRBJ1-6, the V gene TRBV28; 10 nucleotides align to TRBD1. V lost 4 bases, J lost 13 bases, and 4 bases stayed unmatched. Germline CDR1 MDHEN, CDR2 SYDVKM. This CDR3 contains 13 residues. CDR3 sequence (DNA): TGTGCCAGCAGTTCGACAGGGGGCTCCCCCCTCCACTTT. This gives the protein CASSSTGGSPLHF.

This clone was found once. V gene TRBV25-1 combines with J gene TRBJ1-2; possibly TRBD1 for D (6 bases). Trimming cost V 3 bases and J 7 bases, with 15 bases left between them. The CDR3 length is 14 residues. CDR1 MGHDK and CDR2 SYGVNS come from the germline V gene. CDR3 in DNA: TGTGCCAGCAGTGAGGCCCGACAGGCGTTTGGCTACACCTTC. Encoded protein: CASSEARQAFGYTF.

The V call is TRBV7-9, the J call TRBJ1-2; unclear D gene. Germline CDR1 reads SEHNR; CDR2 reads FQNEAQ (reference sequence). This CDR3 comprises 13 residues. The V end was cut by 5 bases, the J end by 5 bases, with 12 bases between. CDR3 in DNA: TGTGCCAGCAGCCTAGAGCCCGGTTATGGCTACACCTTC. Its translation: CASSLEPGYGYTF.

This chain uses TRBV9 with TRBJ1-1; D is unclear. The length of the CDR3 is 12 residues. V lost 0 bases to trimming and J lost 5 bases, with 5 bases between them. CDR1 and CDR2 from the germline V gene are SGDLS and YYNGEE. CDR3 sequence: CASSVGGTEAFF. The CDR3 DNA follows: TGTGCCAGCAGCGTAGGCGGGACTGAAGCTTTCTTT.

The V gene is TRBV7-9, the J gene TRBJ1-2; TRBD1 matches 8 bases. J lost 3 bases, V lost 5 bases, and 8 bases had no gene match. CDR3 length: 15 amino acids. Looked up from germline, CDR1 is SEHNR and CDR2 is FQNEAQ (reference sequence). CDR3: CASSPRTGLDYGYTF. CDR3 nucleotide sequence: TGTGCCAGCAGCCCCCGGACAGGGTTAGACTATGGCTACACCTTC.

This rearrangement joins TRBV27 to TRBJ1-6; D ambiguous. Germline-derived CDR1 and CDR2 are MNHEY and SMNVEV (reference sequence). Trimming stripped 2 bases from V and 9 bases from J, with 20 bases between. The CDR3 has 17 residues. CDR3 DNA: TGTGCCAGCAGTTTAAGGAGGGTCGGCAGTTTTGCTTCACCCCTCCACTTT. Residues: CASSLRRVGSFASPLHF.

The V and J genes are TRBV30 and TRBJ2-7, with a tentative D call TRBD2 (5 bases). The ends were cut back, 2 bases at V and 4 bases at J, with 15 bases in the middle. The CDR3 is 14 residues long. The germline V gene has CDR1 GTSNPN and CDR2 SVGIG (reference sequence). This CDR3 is CAWSFGSSGYEQYF. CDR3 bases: TGTGCCTGGAGTTTTGGTTCGTCGGGGTACGAGCAGTACTTC.

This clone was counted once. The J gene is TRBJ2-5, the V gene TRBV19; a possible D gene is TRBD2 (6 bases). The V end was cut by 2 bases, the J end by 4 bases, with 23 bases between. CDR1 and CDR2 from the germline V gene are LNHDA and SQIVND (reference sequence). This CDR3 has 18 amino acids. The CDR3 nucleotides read TGTGCCAGTAGTATATTTGGACCCGGGACTCCCCGGGGAGAGACCCAGTACTTC. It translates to CASSIFGPGTPRGETQYF.

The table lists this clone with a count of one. The CDR3 DNA follows: TGTGCCACCAGCAGGGGAGGCACTGAAGCTTTCTTT. Protein sequence: CATSRGGTEAFF. The chain recombines TRBV15 with TRBJ1-1; unclear D gene. Germline V lookup: CDR1 LNHNV, CDR2 YYDKDF (reference sequence). The germline V and J ends were trimmed by 3 bases and 4 bases, with 6 bases remaining between them. This CDR3 comprises 12 residues.

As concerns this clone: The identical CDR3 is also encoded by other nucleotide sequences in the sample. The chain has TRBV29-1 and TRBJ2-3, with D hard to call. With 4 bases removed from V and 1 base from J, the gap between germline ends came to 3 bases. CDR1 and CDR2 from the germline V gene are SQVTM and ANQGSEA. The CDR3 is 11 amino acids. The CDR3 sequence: CSVAGTDTQYF. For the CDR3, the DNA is TGCAGCGTTGCCGGCACAGATACGCAGTATTTT.

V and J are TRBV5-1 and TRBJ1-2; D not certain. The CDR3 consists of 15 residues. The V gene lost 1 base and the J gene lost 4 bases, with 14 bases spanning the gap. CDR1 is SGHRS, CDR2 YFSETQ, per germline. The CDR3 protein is CASSLSARVGYGYTF. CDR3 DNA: TGCGCCAGCAGCTTGAGCGCCCGGGTGGGCTATGGCTACACCTTC.

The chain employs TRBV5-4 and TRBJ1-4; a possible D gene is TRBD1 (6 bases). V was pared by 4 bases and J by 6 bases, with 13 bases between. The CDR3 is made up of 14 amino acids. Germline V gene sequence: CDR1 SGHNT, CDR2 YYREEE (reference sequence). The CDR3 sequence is CASSVQGFYEKLFF. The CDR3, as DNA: TGTGCCAGCAGCGTACAGGGATTCTATGAAAAACTGTTTTTT.

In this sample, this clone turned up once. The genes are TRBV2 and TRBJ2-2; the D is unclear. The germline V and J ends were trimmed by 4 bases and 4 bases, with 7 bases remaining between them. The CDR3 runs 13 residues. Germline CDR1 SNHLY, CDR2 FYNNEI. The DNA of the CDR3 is TGTGCCAGCAGTGCTACGAGCACCGGGGAGCTGTTTTTT. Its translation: CASSATSTGELFF.

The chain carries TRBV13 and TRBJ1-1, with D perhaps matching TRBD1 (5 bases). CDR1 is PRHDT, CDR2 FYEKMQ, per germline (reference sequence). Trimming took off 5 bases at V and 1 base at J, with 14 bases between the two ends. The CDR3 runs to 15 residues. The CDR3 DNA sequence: TGTGCCAGCAGCACCGCGGACAAGAAGAACACTGAAGCTTTCTTT. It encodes CASSTADKKNTEAFF. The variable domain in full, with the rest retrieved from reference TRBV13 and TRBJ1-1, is AAGVIQSPRHLIKEKRETATLKCYPIPRHDTVYWYQQGPGQDPQFLISFYEKMQSDKGSIPDRFSAQQFSDYHSELNMSSLELGDSALYFCASSTADKKNTEAFFGQGTRLTVV.

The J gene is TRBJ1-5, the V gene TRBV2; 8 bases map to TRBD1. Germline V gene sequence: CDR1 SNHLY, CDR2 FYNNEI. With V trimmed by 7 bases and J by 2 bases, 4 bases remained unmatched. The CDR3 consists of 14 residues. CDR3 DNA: TGTGCCAGCAACGGACAGGGCGGCAATCAGCCCCAGCATTTT. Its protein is CASNGQGGNQPQHF.

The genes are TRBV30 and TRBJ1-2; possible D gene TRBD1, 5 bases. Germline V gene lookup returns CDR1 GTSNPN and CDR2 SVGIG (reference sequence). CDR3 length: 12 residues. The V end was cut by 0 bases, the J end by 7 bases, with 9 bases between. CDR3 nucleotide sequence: TGTGCCTGGAGTGTACCGGGGGTTGGCTACACCTTC. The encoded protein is CAWSVPGVGYTF.

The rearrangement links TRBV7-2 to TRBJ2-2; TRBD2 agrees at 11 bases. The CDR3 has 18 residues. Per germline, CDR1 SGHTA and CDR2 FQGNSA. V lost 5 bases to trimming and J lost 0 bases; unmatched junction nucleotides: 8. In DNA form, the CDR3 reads TGTGCCAGCAGCCTACAACTAGCGGGGGCTTCGAACACCGGGGAGCTGTTTTTT. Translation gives CASSLQLAGASNTGELFF.

CDR3 DNA sequence: TGCAGCGTCTCCCAATCGGTCTCTACCTTCACAGATACGCAGTATTTT. This codes for CSVSQSVSTFTDTQYF. The J gene is TRBJ2-3, the V gene TRBV29-1; D gene unclear. The germline V and J ends were trimmed by 6 bases and 2 bases, with 21 bases remaining between them. There are 16 residues in the CDR3. The germline V gene encodes CDR1 SQVTM and CDR2 ANQGSEA.